These T cell receptor beta chains were read from a single sample in a study of T cell clones after liver transplantation. Using immunoSEQ multiplex PCR, the repertoire was profiled, and TCRdb retains in-frame clones only, with some absent. The repertoire holds 55,000 to 75,000 clones, with around two thirds as singletons. Sequences were derived from CD4+ T cells from blood, sampled at the approximately 16-month timepoint. Receptors originate from a human patient who received a liver transplant. Part of the T cells may come from the graft donor. Both conserved end residues are part of each CDR3. D genes are given only for firm matches. The size field is filled for only some rows; it gives once, few, many or a size class.

.	TRBV7-8	TRBJ1-2	.	TGTGCCAGCAGCTTAGCTGGACAGACCCTCTATGGCTACACCTTC	CASSLAGQTLYGYTF
.	TRBV7-8	TRBJ2-1	.	TGTGCCAGCAGCTGGCAGCAAGGGGGTCTCGGGTTCTTC	CASSWQQGGLGFF
.	TRBV5-4	TRBJ1-4	.	TGTGCCAGCAGCCGACGAGGGGGGGCTGAGGATGAAAAACTGTTTTTT	CASSRRGGAEDEKLFF
.	TRBV19	TRBJ1-6	TRBD1	TGTGCCAGTAGTACCTATCTTCCGGGACAGGGGATCGGTTCACCCCTCCACTTT	CASSTYLPGQGIGSPLHF
.	TRBV30	TRBJ1-4	.	TGTGCCTGGGCGAGGGGGAAGGAAAAACTGTTTTTT	CAWARGKEKLFF
few	TRBV6-1	TRBJ2-2	TRBD2	TGTGCCAGCAGTTTCGGGGGGACGAACACCGGGGAGCTGTTTTTT	CASSFGGTNTGELFF
.	TRBV2	TRBJ1-5	TRBD1	TGTGCCAGCAGTCTCCGGGACAGATTAAATCAGCCCCAGCATTTT	CASSLRDRLNQPQHF
.	TRBV28	TRBJ2-3	.	TGTGCCAGCAGCCGAGCGGGACAGGAAGATACGCAGTATTTT	CASSRAGQEDTQYF
medium-sized	TRBV6-5	TRBJ1-2	TRBD1	TGTGCCAGCAGTCGACAATTCGGGGGACAGGGAGGCTACACCTTC	CASSRQFGGQGGYTF
.	TRBV5-1	TRBJ2-7	.	TGCGCCAGCAGCTCCGGGACAACGAACTACGAGCAGTACTTC	CASSSGTTNYEQYF
.	TRBV7-8	TRBJ2-3	TRBD2	TGTGCCAGCAGCCCCCTCAGCGGGAGGGTCTTGCCAGATACGCAGTATTTT	CASSPLSGRVLPDTQYF
.	TRBV6-5	TRBJ1-1	.	TGTGCCAGCAGTATAGGACGAGAGGGAGCTGAAGCTTTCTTT	CASSIGREGAEAFF
.	TRBV6-6	TRBJ2-7	TRBD1	TGTGCCAGCAGTTACCCGGGACAGACCTACGAGCAGTACTTC	CASSYPGQTYEQYF
.	TRBV5-1	TRBJ2-2	TRBD1	TGCGCCAGCAGCCCGAGGGGACAGGGGGCGACCGGGGAGCTGTTTTTT	CASSPRGQGATGELFF
.	TRBV5-1	TRBJ1-3	.	TGCGCCAGCAGCTTGGATCCCTCTGGAAACACCATATATTTT	CASSLDPSGNTIYF
.	TRBV11-2	TRBJ2-5	.	TGTGCCAGCAGCAATGAGGGAGGAGAGACCCAGTACTTC	CASSNEGGETQYF
medium-sized	TRBV19	TRBJ1-5	.	TGTGCCAGTAGGGAGACAGGCGCCCCAAATCAGCCCCAGCATTTT	CASRETGAPNQPQHF
many	TRBV19	TRBJ1-2	.	TGTGCCAGTAGTACGCGGACTGACGTTAACTATGGCTACACCTTC	CASSTRTDVNYGYTF
.	TRBV4-1	TRBJ2-3	.	TGCGCCAGCAGCCAAGCTCAACTTTTCCGGGACTTAAGCACAGATACGCAGTATTTT	CASSQAQLFRDLSTDTQYF
.	TRBV7-2	TRBJ2-2	.	TGTGCCAGCGATCCCAGGAACACCGGGGAGCTGTTTTTT	CASDPRNTGELFF
.	TRBV5-1	TRBJ2-7	TRBD2	TGCGCCAGCAGCCCCGGTAGCGGGGAATCAACCTACGAGCAGTACTTC	CASSPGSGESTYEQYF
.	TRBV7-8	TRBJ1-3	TRBD1	TGTGCCAGCAGCTTAAGGCTTACAGGGGCAGCGGGAAACACCATATATTTT	CASSLRLTGAAGNTIYF
.	TRBV20-1	TRBJ2-3	.	TGCAGTGCTAGAGGAAAAAGAGCGCAGTATTTT	CSARGKRAQYF
once	TRBV14	TRBJ1-1	TRBD1	TGTGCCAGCAGCCAAGGAAATTTCAGGGGGCGCAACACTGAAGCTTTCTTT	CASSQGNFRGRNTEAFF
.	TRBV19	TRBJ1-5	TRBD1	TGTGCCAGTAGTATCAACAGGGGGAATCAGCCCCAGCATTTT	CASSINRGNQPQHF
few	TRBV25-1	TRBJ1-1	.	TGTGCCAGCAGGACATATCGGCGAGCTTTCTTT	CASRTYRRAFF
.	TRBV27	TRBJ1-1	TRBD1	TGTGCCAGCAGTTTTTTCGGCGCAGGGGGCATCACTGAAGCTTTCTTT	CASSFFGAGGITEAFF
few	TRBV18	TRBJ1-3	.	TGTGCCAGCTCACCTTATGACAGTTCCTCTGGTAACACCATATATTTT	CASSPYDSSSGNTIYF
once	TRBV6-6	TRBJ2-1	.	TGTGCCAGCAGGGAGGGAGGGGGCGTGAGTCATGAGCAGTTCTTC	CASREGGGVSHEQFF
.	TRBV6-1	TRBJ2-1	TRBD1	TGTGCCAGCAGTGCCTCTCAGGGGGTGAGCTCCTACAATGAGCAGTTCTTC	CASSASQGVSSYNEQFF
.	TRBV30	TRBJ2-1	.	TGTGCCTGGAGTCTGAGTTATGGCAATGAGCAGTTCTTC	CAWSLSYGNEQFF
.	TRBV7-2	TRBJ2-5	.	TGTGCCAGCAGCTTTAGCATGGGGGCGGGCCAAGAGACCCAGTACTTC	CASSFSMGAGQETQYF
.	TRBV19	TRBJ1-2	TRBD1	TGTGCCAGTAGTCCGGACAGGGGCATCTATGGCTACACCTTC	CASSPDRGIYGYTF
many	TRBV7-2	TRBJ2-2	.	TGTGCCAGCAGCTTAGGCCTACCCACCGGGGAGCTGTTTTTT	CASSLGLPTGELFF
medium-sized	TRBV6-5	TRBJ1-5	.	TGTGCCAGCAGCCCAGACACAAGCAATCAGCCCCAGCATTTT	CASSPDTSNQPQHF
.	TRBV20-1	TRBJ2-3	.	TGCAGTGCTAGAGATCCAGATACGCAGTATTTT	CSARDPDTQYF
.	TRBV30	TRBJ2-2	.	TGTGCCTGGAGTGTACTAACCGGGGAGCTGTTTTTT	CAWSVLTGELFF
few	TRBV29-1	TRBJ1-1	.	TGCAGCGCCACAGCGCACGGGGTAACTGAAGCTTTCTTT	CSATAHGVTEAFF
.	TRBV6-5	TRBJ1-5	.	TGTGCCAGCAGACCGACCGAGGTAGGGCAGCCCCAGCATTTT	CASRPTEVGQPQHF
.	TRBV28	TRBJ1-4	.	TGTGCCAGCAGCCTAACCAACCGGGACACAAAGTTT	CASSLTNRDTKF
medium-sized	TRBV11-2	TRBJ1-2	.	TGTGCCAGCAGCTTAGCCGGGACACCTAACTATGGCTACACCTTC	CASSLAGTPNYGYTF
once	TRBV13	TRBJ2-5	TRBD2	TGTGCCAGCAGCTCAAGCAGCGGGAGAGGTCAAGAGACCCAGTACTTC	CASSSSSGRGQETQYF
.	TRBV7-8	TRBJ2-1	.	TGTGCCAGCAGCTCCACCAAGGCTAGTTTTACTCCGACGCCCGGTAGGGAGCAGTTCTTC	CASSSTKASFTPTPGREQFF
few	TRBV18	TRBJ1-1	.	TGTGCCAGCTCACCATCCCAAACAGGATTGAACACTGAAGCTTTCTTT	CASSPSQTGLNTEAFF
.	TRBV10-1	TRBJ1-5	.	TGCGCCAGCAGTGAGCGGGGGCAGGGGAATCAGCCCCAGCATTTT	CASSERGQGNQPQHF
many	TRBV6-1	TRBJ2-5	.	TGTGCCAGCAGGGGGGTGTCAGGAGCTAAAACCCAGTACTTC	CASRGVSGAKTQYF
.	TRBV28	TRBJ2-2	.	TGTGCCAGCAAACCGGGACATCTCAACACCGGGGAGCTGTTTTTT	CASKPGHLNTGELFF
.	TRBV11-3	TRBJ1-5	.	TGTGCCAGCAGCTTTGACAGTGATCAGCCCCAGCATTTT	CASSFDSDQPQHF